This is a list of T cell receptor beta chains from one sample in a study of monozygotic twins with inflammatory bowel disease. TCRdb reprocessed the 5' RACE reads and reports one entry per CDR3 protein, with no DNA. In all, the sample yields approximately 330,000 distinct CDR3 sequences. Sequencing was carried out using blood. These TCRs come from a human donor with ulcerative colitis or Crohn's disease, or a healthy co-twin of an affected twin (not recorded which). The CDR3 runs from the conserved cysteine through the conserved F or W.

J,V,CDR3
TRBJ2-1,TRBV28,CASSQGRGRSYNEQFF
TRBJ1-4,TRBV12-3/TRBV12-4,CASSREQATNEKLFF
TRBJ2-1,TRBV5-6,CASSLGGLLYNEQFF
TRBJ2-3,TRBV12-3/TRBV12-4,CASSFGGHDTDTQYF
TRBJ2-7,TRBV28,CASSGVPLSYEQYF
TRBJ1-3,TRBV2,CASSATGGTGNTIYF
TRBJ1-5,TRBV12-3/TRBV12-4,CASTSDKKGDNQPQHF
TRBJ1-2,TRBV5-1,CASSLDLEEGYTF
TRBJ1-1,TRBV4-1,CASSQDHPTTAEAFF
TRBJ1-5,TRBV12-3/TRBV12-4,CASSPGTGGTQPQHF
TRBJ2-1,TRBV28,CASSLQGLDYNEQFF
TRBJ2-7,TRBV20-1,CSASSGLVLDEQYF
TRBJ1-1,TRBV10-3,CAIKGEGFNTEAFF
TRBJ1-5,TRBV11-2,CASSFTRGQPQHF
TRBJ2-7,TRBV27,CASSLFGGAGEQYF
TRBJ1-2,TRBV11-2,CASSSIRDSVYGYTF
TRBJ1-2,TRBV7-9,CASSLARQGSRGGYTF
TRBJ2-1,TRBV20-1,CSATSGGFNNEQFF
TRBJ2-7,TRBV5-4,CASSPGDGATRGQYF
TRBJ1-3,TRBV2,CASNGGNTIYF
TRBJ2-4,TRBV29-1,CSVGYIAKNIQYF
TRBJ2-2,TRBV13,CASSLLVRTGARNTGELFF
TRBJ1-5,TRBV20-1,CSALQGEVNQPQHF
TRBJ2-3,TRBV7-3,CASSLGWDRGHTQYF
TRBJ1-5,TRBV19,CASTLSGGGGGQPQHF
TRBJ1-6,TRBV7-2,CASSLRSETNSPLHF
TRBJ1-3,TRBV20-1,CSAWGGLTGTIYF
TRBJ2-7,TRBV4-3,CASSSGAMGLEQYF
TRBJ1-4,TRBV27,CASSLKPWEGDNEKLFF
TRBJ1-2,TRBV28,CASSGRDRVTDGYTF
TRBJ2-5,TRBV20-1,CSARVLGNHETQYF
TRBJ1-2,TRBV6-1,CATGQGVWLGYGYTF
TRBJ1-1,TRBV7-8,CASSPKRTSNTEAFF
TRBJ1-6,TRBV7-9,CASSLRGPENSPLHF
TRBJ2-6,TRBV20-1,CSARWANVLTF
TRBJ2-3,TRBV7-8,CASSTRGGTQYF
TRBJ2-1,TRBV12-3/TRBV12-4,CASSSVSSYNEQFF
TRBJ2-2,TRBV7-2,CASRETSGRAGELFF
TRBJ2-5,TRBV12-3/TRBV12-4,CASSLEGGRIEETQYF
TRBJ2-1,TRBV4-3,CASSQDSGGRPRNEQFF
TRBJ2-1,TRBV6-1,CASSKQWNEQFF
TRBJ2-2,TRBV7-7,CASSPGSGANTGELFF
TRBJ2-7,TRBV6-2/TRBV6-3,CASSYATTTSYEQYF
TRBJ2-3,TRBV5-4,CASSPRGQESTDTQYF
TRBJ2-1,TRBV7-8,CASSELAGIYNEQFF
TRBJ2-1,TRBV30,CAWSTRDRLSNEQFF
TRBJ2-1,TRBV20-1,CSAPGHVPNEQFF
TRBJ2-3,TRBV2,CASKGTVAVGDTQYF
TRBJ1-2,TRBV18,CASSPPASLGYGYTF
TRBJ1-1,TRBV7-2,CASSFQYTEAFF
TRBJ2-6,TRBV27,CASSLSGLAGGAGANVLTF
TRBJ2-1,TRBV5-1,CASSFGGLAENNEQFF
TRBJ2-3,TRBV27,CASSSGTIPDTQYF
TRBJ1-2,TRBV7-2,CASSTTGAPYGYTF
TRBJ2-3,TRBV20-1,CSARVSVWTDTQYF
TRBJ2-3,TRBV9,CASSSSMGRSDTQYF